The clone carrying this T cell receptor beta chain was seen only a few times. The antigen remains unidentified. The sample, about 9.7 milliliters of peripheral blood, was drawn from each donor. Next came a second PCR, run for about 7 to 12 cycles, which used a sample-barcoded 5' primer along with a J-beta primer mix. TCRdb fed the 5' RACE reads into MiXCR, producing one record per CDR3 protein. In the table there are around 1.1 million distinct CDR3 sequences, 30% to 40% of which are singletons. This CDR3 has 16 amino acids. Per germline, CDR1 DFQATT and CDR2 SNEGSKA (reference sequence). V gave up 3 bases and J gave up 3 bases; unmatched junction bases: 11. The data were taken from a study of blood T cells in healthy people across ages. Overall study results and limits: Long-lived donors had more naive CD4+ cells and higher diversity than aged donors.

Material: blood. The origin of this receptor is a young man in good health. The chain recombines TRBV20-1 with TRBJ2-1, with TRBD2 matching over 7 bases. CDR3 amino acids: CSASSSQRGRYNEQFF. The CDR3 DNA reads as TGCAGTGCTAGCTCTTCCCAGCGGGGCCGCTACAATGAGCAGTTCTTC.